This is a list of T cell receptor beta chains from one sample in a study of OX40 agonist ivuxolimab in advanced cancers. Profiling relied on immunoSEQ multiplex PCR, and the TCRdb table lists in-frame clones only, not all of them. The table shows roughly 90,000 clones, with roughly 93% occurring only once. The sample consisted of CD4+ or CD8+ T cells sorted from blood, taken in a trial of the OX40 agonist ivuxolimab. The receptors derive from an adult with an advanced solid tumor such as melanoma, head and neck, liver or kidney cancer. CDR3s include the opening cysteine and the closing phenylalanine or tryptophan. A D gene is named only where the DNA matches it firmly. The listing skips clone size in some rows; elsewhere it reads once, few, many or a size class.

v_gene,abundance,len,j_gene,d_gene,CDR3nt,CDR3aa
TRBV4-2,-,19,TRBJ1-5,-,TGTGCCAGCAGCCAGGACTACAACGGACAGACTGGATTCAATCAGCCCCAGCATTTT,CASSQDYNGQTGFNQPQHF
TRBV6-5,-,15,TRBJ2-7,TRBD1,TGTGCCAGCAGTACCCCCGGGACAGGGCACTACGAGCAGTACTTC,CASSTPGTGHYEQYF
TRBV10-3,-,15,TRBJ2-1,-,TGTGCCATCAGTGAGTCAAGCAGACTGGACAATGAGCAGTTCTTC,CAISESSRLDNEQFF
TRBV15,-,18,TRBJ2-1,-,TGTGCCACCAGCCCCATCTCGCTAGCTAGGAGCTCCTACAATGAGCAGTTCTTC,CATSPISLARSSYNEQFF
TRBV2,few,13,TRBJ1-5,-,TGTGCCAGCAGTGCAGAGGGCCAACAGCCCCAGCATTTT,CASSAEGQQPQHF
TRBV11-2,-,15,TRBJ2-1,TRBD2,TGTGCCAGCAGCTGGACTAGCGGGAGAAATAATGAGCAGTTCTTC,CASSWTSGRNNEQFF
TRBV28,-,15,TRBJ1-2,TRBD1,TGTGCTACCAATCATTTCGGGACAGCCAACTATGGCTACACCTTC,CATNHFGTANYGYTF
TRBV7-2,once,19,TRBJ2-1,TRBD1,TGTGCCAGCAGCTCGCCGGGACAGGACTTCCAAAATTCATACAATGAGCAGTTCTTC,CASSSPGQDFQNSYNEQFF
TRBV5-6,-,17,TRBJ2-7,TRBD2,TGTGCCAGCAGCTACACCGGGACTAGCGGGTACTCCTACGAGCAGTACTTC,CASSYTGTSGYSYEQYF
TRBV7-2,-,15,TRBJ2-7,-,TGTGCCAGCAGCCCTCACCTCCCAGGGGTGGGCGAGCAGTACTTC,CASSPHLPGVGEQYF
TRBV5-5,-,17,TRBJ2-7,TRBD1,TGTGCCAGCAGCAACTCACCTACCGGGACAGGGGCCTACGAGCAGTACTTC,CASSNSPTGTGAYEQYF
TRBV27,-,15,TRBJ2-7,TRBD1,TGTGCCAGCAGCCTTCGGGACAGCGGACCCTACGAGCAGTACTTC,CASSLRDSGPYEQYF
TRBV5-1,-,15,TRBJ2-7,TRBD2,TGCGCCAGCAGCTTGGCCTTGGGGGGGAGTCAGGAGCAGTACTTC,CASSLALGGSQEQYF
TRBV9,-,14,TRBJ2-2,-,TGTGCCAGCAGCGTAAAGGGGACTTACGGGGAGCTGTTTTTT,CASSVKGTYGELFF
TRBV6-6,-,14,TRBJ2-7,-,TGTGCCAGCAGCTTCGTAACCTCCCCCCCTGTGCAGTACTTC,CASSFVTSPPVQYF
TRBV27,-,15,TRBJ2-7,TRBD1,TGTGCCAGCAGTATCCAGACAGGGCCTTGGTACGAGCAGTACTTC,CASSIQTGPWYEQYF
TRBV19,-,14,TRBJ2-1,-,TGTGCCAGTAGAGTGGCGGTTCTAAACAATGAGCAGTTCTTC,CASRVAVLNNEQFF